The entry that follows covers one TCR beta chain sequence. Its antigen remains unknown. The same CDR3 is also encoded by other DNA sequences in this sample. The source of the sample is a study of shared clonotypes between healthy human individuals. Study background: Each donor's CD4 naive and CD4 memory cells filled three plates apiece, CD8 naive two, and CD8 memory one. Findings and limits, study-wide: Clonotype sharing among the donors was expected to vary with sequencing depth.

Naive CD8 populations comprised CD45RO-negative cells positively selected for CCR7, excluding terminally differentiated effector memory CD45RA+ cells. Healthy adults negative for HIV, lacking recent acute infections or vaccinations, served as donors. Everyone who donated was a Caucasian adult who lived in Nashville, Tennessee. The CDR3 runs to 15 residues. The germline V gene encodes CDR1 SGHTA and CDR2 FQGTGA. The V and J ends lost 5 bases and 6 bases, in that order; junction bases with no gene match: 7. The assay was immunoSEQ multiplex PCR, and TCRdb's table has in-frame clones only and misses some. The sample consists of about 2 million clones, roughly 95% of them appearing once.

The chain links TRBV7-3 to TRBJ1-6; 7 bases line up with TRBD1. The specimen sequenced was naive CD8+ T cells sorted from blood. This clonotype was obtained from a man younger than 35 in good health. In nucleotides, the CDR3 is TGTGCCAGCAGCCTAGGGGGCGGGGGTAATTCACCCCTCCACTTT. Encoded protein: CASSLGGGGNSPLHF.